The source of this T cell receptor beta chain is a study of T cells in tuberculosis. Whole-study context: PBMC were archived before or within 7 days of starting treatment. Whole-study results and caveats: Smaller distances to GMM-specific TCRs suggested their expansion in active tuberculosis.

Generated by immunoSEQ multiplex PCR, the TCRdb table keeps only in-frame clones and is missing some. The repertoire consists of tens of thousands of clones, with around 90% occurring once and the leading ten covering roughly 6.6%. Comments on this clone: Its antigen is still unknown.

V lost 6 bases, J lost 0 bases, and 10 bases lay in between. This CDR3 has 14 residues. Per the germline V gene, CDR1 is LNHDA and CDR2 is SQIVND (reference sequence). Specified time point: new active TB diagnosis, blood taken before or within 7 days of starting treatment. Positive smear microscopy and/or M. tuberculosis culture confirmed active disease. The receptor comes from an adult with tuberculosis. The gene calls are TRBV19 and TRBJ2-3; possibly TRBD1 for D (5 bases). Sequences were derived from PBMCs, sampled at tuberculosis diagnosis. The CDR3 coding sequence is TGTGCCAGTAGGCGGACAACTAGCACAGATACGCAGTATTTT. Encoded protein: CASRRTTSTDTQYF.